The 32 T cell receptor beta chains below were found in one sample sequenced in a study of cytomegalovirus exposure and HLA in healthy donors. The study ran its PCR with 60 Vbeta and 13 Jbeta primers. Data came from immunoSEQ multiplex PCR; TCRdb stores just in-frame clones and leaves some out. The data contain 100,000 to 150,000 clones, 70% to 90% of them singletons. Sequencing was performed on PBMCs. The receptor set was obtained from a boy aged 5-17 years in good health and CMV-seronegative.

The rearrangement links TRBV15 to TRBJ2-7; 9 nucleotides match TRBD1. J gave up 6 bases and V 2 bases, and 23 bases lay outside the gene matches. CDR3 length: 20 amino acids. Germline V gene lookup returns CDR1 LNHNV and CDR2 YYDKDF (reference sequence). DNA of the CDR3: TGTGCCACCAGCAGACCGTCCGGGACAGGGTCTTGGTTGGTTCAGGGCGAGCAGTACTTC. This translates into CATSRPSGTGSWLVQGEQYF. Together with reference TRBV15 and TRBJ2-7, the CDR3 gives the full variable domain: DAMVIQNPRYQVTQFGKPVTLSCSQTLNHNVMYWYQQKSSQAPKLLFHYYDKDFNNEADTPDNFQSRRPNTSFCFLDIRSPGLGDTAMYLCATSRPSGTGSWLVQGEQYFGPGTRLTVT.

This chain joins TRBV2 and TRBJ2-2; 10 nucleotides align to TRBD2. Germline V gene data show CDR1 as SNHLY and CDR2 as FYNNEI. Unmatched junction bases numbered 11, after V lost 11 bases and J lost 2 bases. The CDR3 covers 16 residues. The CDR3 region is CAGRTASGGNTGELFF. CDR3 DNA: TGTGCCGGACGGACCGCTAGCGGGGGAAACACCGGGGAGCTGTTTTTT. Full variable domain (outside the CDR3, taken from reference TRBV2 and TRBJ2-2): EPEVTQTPSHQVTQMGQEVILRCVPISNHLYFYWYRQILGQKVEFLVSFYNNEISEKSEIFDDQFSVERPDGSNFTLKIRSTKLEDSAMYFCAGRTASGGNTGELFFGEGSRLTVL.

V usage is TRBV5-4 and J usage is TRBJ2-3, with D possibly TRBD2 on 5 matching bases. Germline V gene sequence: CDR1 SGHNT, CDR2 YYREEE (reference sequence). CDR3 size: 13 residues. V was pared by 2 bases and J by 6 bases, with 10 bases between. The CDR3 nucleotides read TGTGCCAGCAGCTTCCGGGATTCCGATACGCAGTATTTT. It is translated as CASSFRDSDTQYF.

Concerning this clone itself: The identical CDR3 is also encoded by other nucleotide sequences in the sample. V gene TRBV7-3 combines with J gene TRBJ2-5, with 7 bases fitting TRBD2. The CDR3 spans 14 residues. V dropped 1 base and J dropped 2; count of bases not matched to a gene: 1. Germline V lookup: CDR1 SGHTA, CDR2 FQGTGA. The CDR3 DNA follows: TGTGCCAGCAGCTTAAGGGGACTACAAGAGACCCAGTACTTC. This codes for CASSLRGLQETQYF.

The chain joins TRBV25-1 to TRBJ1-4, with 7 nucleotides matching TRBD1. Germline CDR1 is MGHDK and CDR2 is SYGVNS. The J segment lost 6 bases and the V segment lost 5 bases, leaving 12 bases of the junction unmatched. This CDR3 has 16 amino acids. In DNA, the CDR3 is TGTGCCAGCAGTACCCACCAACAGGGGACGGATGAAAAACTGTTTTTT. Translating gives CASSTHQQGTDEKLFF.

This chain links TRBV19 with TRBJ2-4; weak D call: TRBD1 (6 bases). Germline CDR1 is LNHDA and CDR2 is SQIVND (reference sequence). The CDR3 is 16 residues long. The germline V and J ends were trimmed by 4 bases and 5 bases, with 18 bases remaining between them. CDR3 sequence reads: CASSTRTAVGENIQYF. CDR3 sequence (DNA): TGTGCCAGTAGTACACGGACAGCCGTAGGGGAAAACATTCAGTACTTC.

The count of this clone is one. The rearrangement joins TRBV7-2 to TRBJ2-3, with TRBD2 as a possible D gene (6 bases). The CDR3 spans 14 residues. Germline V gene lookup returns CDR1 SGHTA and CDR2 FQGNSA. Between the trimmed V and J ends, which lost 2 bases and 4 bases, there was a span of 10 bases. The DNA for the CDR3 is TGTGCCAGCAGCTTATGGTCGGGAGCAGATACGCAGTATTTT. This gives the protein CASSLWSGADTQYF.

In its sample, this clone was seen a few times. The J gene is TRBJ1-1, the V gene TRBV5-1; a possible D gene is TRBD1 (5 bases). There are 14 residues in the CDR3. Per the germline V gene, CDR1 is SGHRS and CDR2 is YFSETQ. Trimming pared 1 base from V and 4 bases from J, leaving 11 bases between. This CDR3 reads CASSLYQGGTEAFF. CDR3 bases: TGCGCCAGCAGCTTGTATCAGGGAGGCACTGAAGCTTTCTTT.

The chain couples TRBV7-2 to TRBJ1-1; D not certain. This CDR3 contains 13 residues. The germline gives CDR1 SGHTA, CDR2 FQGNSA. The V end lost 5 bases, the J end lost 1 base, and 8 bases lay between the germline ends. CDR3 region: CASSLSRNTEAFF. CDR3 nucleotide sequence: TGTGCCAGCAGCCTATCCCGGAACACTGAAGCTTTCTTT.

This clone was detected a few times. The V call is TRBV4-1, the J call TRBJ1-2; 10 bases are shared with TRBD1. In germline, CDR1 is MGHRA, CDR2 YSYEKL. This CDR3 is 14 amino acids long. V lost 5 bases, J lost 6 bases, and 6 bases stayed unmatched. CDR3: CASSNDRGRDGYTF. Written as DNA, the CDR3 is TGCGCCAGCAGCAACGACAGGGGGCGAGATGGCTACACCTTC.

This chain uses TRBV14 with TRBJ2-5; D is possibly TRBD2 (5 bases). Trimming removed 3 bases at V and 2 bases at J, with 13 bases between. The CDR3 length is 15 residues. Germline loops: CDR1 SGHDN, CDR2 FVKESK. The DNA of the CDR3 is TGTGCCAGCAGCCACGGCGACTACCCACAAGAGACCCAGTACTTC. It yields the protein CASSHGDYPQETQYF. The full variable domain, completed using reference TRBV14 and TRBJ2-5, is EAGVTQFPSHSVIEKGQTVTLRCDPISGHDNLYWYRRVMGKEIKFLLHFVKESKQDESGMPNNRFLAERTGGTYSTLKVQPAELEDSGVYFCASSHGDYPQETQYFGPGTRLLVL.

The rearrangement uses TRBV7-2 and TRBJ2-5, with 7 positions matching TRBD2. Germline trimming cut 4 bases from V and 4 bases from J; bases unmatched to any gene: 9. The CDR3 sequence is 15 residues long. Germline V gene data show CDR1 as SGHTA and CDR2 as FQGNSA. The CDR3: CASSYQAGMGETQYF. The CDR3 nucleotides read TGTGCCAGCAGCTACCAAGCGGGAATGGGAGAGACCCAGTACTTC.

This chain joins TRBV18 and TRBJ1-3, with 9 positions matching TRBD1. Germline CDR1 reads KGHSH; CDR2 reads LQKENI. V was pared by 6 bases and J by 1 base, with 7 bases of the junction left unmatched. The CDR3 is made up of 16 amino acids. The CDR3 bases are TGTGCCAGCTCCCAAGCCGGGACAGGGTCTGGAAACACCATATATTTT. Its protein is CASSQAGTGSGNTIYF. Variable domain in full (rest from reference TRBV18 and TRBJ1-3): NAGVMQNPRHLVRRRGQEARLRCSPMKGHSHVYWYRQLPEEGLKFMVYLQKENIIDESGMPKERFSAEFPKEGPSILRIQQVVRGDSAAYFCASSQAGTGSGNTIYFGEGSWLTVV.

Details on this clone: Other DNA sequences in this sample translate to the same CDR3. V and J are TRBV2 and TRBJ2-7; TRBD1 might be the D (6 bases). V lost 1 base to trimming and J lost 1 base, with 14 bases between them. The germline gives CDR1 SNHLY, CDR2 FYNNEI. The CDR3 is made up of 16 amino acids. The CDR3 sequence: CASSEGLGASSYEQYF. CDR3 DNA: TGTGCCAGCAGTGAAGGTTTGGGGGCTTCATCCTACGAGCAGTACTTC.

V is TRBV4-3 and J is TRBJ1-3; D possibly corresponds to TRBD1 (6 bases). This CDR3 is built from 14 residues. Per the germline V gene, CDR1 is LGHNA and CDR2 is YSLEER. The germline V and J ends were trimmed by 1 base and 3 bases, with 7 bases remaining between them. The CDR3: CASSQGDNGNTIYF. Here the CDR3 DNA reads TGCGCCAGCAGCCAAGGGGACAATGGAAACACCATATATTTT.

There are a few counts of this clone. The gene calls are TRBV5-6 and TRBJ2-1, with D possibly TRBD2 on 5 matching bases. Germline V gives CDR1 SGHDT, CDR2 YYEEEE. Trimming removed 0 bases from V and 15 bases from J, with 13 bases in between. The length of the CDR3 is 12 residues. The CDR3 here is CASSLVGLRPFF. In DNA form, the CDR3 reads TGTGCCAGCAGCTTGGTAGGACTTAGACCGTTCTTC.

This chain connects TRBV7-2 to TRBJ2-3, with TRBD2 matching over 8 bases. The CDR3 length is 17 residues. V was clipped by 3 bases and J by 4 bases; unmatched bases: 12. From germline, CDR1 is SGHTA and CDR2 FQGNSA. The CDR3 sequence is CASSFMVLAGIPDTQYF. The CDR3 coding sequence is TGTGCCAGCAGCTTCATGGTGTTAGCGGGGATTCCAGATACGCAGTATTTT.

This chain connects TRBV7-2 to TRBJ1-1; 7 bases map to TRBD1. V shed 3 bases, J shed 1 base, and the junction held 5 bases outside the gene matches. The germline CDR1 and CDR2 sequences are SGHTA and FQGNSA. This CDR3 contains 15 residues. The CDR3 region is CASSFRQGRNTEAFF. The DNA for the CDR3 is TGTGCCAGCAGCTTTCGACAGGGCCGGAACACTGAAGCTTTCTTT.

The CDR3 nucleotides read TGCGCCAGCGGGAGAGTCGATACGCAGTATTTT. It translates to CASGRVDTQYF. This chain uses TRBV10-2 with TRBJ2-3; D may be TRBD2 (5 bases). The germline V and J ends were trimmed by 8 bases and 6 bases, with 9 bases remaining between them. The CDR3 covers 11 residues. Germline CDR1 WSHSY, CDR2 SAAADI.

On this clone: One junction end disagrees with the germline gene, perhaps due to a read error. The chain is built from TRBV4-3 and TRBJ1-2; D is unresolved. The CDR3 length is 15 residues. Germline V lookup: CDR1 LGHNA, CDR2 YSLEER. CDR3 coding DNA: TGCGCCAGCAGCCAAGAGGGAGGCTTGCAGTATGGCTACCCCTTC. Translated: CASSQEGGLQYGYPF.

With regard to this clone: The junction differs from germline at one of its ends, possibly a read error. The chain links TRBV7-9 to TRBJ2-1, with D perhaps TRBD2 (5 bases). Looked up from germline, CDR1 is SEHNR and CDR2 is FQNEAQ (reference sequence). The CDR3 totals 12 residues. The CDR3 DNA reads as TGTTCCAGCAGCGAACTAGGGAATGAGCAGTTCTTC. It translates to CSSSELGNEQFF. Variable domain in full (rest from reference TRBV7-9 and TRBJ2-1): DTGVSQNPRHKITKRGQNVTFRCDPISEHNRLYWYRQTLGQGPEFLTYFQNEAQLEKSRLLSDRFSAERPKGSFSTLEIQRTEQGDSAMYLCSSSELGNEQFFGPGTRLTVL.

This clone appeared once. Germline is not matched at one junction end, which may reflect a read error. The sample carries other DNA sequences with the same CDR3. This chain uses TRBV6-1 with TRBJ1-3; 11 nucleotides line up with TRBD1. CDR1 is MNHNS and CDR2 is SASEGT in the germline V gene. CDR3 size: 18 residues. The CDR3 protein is CASSAGTGGGSSGNTIYF. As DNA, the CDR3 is TGCGCCAGCAGTGCCGGGACAGGGGGTGGAAGCTCTGGAAACACCATATATTTT.

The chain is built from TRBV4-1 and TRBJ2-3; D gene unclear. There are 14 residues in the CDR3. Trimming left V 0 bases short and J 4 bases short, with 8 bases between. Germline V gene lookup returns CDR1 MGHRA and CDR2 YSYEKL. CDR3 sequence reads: CASSQDLVADTQYF. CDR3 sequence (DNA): TGCGCCAGCAGCCAAGATCTTGTTGCAGATACGCAGTATTTT.

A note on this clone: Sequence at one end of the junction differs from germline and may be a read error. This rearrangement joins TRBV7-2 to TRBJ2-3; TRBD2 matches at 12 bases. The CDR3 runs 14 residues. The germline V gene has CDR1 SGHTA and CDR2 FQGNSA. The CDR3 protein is CASSLAGGSDTQYF. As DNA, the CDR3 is TGTGCCAGCAGCCTAGCGGGAGGGTCAGATACGCAGTATTTT.

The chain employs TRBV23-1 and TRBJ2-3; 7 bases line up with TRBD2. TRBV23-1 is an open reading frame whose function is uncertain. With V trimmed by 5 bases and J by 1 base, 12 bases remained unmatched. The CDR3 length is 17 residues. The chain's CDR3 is CASSKVAGEKGTDTQYF. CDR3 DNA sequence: TGCGCCAGCAGTAAGGTAGCGGGTGAGAAGGGCACAGATACGCAGTATTTT.

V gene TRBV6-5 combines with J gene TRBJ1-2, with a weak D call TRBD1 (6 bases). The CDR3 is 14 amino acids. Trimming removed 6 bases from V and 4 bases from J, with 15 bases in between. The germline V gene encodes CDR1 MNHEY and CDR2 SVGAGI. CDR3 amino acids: CASRLTGRGYGYTF. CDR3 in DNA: TGTGCCAGCAGACTTACAGGGAGGGGCTATGGCTACACCTTC.

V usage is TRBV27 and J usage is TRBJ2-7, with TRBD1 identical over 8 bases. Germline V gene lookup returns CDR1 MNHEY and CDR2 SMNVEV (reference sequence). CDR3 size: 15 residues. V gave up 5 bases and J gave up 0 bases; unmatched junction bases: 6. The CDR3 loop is CASSLDRGRSYEQYF. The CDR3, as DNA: TGTGCCAGCAGTCTAGACAGGGGACGCTCCTACGAGCAGTACTTC.

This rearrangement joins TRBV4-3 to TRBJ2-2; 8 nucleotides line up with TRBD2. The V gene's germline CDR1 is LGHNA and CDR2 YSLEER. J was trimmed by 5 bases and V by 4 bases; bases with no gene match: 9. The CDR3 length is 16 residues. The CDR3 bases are TGCGCCAGCAGCCGCAAAACTAGCGGAATTACCGGGGAGCTGTTTTTT. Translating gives CASSRKTSGITGELFF.

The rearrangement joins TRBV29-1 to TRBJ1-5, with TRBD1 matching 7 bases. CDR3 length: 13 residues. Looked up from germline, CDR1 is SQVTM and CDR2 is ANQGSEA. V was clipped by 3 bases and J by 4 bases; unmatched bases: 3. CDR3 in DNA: TGCAGCGTTGAGAGGGGGCCGAATCAGCCCCAGCATTTT. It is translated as CSVERGPNQPQHF.

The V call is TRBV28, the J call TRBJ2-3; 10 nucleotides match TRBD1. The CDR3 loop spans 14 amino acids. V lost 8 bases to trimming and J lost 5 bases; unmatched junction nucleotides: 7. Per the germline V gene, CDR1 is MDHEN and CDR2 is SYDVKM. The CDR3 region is CASGRQGAGDTQYF. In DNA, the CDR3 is TGTGCCAGCGGAAGACAGGGGGCCGGAGATACGCAGTATTTT.

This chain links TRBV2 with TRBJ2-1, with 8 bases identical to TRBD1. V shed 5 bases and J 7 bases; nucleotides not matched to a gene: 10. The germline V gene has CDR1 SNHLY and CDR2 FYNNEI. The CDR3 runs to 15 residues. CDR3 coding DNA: TGTGCCAGCAGTCGCTACGGGACAGGCATTAATGAGCAGTTCTTC. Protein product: CASSRYGTGINEQFF.

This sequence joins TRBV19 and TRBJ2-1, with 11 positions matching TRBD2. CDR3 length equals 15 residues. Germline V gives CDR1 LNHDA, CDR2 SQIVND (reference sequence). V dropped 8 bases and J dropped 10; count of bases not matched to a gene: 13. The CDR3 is CASARGLAEVGEQFF. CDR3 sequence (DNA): TGTGCCAGTGCTAGGGGACTAGCGGAGGTAGGGGAGCAGTTCTTC.